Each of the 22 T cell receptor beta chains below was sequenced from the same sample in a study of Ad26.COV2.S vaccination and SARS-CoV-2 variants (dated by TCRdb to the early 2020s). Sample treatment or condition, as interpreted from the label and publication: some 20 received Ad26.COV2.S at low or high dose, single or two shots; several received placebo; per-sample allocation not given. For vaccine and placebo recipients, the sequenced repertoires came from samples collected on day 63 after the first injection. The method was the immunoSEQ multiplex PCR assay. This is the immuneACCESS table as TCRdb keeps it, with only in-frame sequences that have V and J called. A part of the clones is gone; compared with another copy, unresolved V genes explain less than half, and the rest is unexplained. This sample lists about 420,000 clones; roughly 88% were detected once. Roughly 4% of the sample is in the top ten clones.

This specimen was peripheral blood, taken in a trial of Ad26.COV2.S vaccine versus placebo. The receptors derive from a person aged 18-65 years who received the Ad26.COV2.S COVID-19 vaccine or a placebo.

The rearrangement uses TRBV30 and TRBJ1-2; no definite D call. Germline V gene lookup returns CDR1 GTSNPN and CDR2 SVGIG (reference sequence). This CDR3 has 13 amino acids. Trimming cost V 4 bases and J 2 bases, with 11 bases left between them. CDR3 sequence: CAWTTGENYGYTF. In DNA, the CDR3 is TGTGCCTGGACCACCGGAGAAAACTATGGCTACACCTTC.

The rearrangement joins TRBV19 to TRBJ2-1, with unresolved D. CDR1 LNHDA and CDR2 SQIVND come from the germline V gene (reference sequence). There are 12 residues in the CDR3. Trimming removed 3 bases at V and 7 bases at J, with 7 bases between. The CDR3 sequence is CASSIKGNEQFF. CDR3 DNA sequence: TGTGCCAGTAGTATTAAGGGTAATGAGCAGTTCTTC. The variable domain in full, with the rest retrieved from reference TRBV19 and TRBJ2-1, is DGGITQSPKYLFRKEGQNVTLSCEQNLNHDAMYWYRQDPGQGLRLIYYSQIVNDFQKGDIAEGYSVSREKKESFPLTVTSAQKNPTAFYLCASSIKGNEQFFGPGTRLTVL.

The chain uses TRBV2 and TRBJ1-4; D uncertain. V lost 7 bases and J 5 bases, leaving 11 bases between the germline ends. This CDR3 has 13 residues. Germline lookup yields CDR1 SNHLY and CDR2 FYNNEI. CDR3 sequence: CASNGRTNEKLFF. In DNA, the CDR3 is TGTGCCAGCAATGGGCGTACCAATGAAAAACTGTTTTTT.

CDR3 nucleotides: TGTGCCAGCAGTTCGACAGGGGACCCCTACGAGCAGTACTTC. Its protein product is CASSSTGDPYEQYF. The rearrangement uses TRBV6-2 or TRBV6-3 and TRBJ2-7; 8 bases fit TRBD1. Germline CDR1 and CDR2: MNHEY and SVGEGT. The CDR3 loop spans 14 amino acids. After removal of 4 bases from V and 2 bases from J, the junction contained 4 bases not matched to a gene.

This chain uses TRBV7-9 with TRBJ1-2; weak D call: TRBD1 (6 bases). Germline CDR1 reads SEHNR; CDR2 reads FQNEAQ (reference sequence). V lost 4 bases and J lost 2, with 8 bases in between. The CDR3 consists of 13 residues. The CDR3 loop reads CASSSGQNYGYTF. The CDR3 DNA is TGTGCCAGCAGCTCGGGACAAAACTATGGCTACACCTTC.

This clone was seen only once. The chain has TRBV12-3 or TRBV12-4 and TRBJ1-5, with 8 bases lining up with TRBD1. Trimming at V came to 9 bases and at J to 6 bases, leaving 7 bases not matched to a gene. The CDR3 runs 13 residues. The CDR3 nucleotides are TGTGCCAGTCAGGGGGCGGGTGTTCAGCCCCAGCATTTT. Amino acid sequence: CASQGAGVQPQHF.

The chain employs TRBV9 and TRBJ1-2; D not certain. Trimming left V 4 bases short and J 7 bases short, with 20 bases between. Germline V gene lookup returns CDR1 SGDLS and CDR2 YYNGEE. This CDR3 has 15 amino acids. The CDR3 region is CASSSAGRPSGGYTF. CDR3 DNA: TGTGCCAGCAGCTCAGCAGGCAGGCCTAGCGGTGGCTACACCTTC.

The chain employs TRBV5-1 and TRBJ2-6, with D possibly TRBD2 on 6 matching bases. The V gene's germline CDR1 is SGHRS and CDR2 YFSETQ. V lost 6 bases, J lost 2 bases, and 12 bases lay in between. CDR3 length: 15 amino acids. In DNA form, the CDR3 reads TGCGCCAGCACCATCGGGGGTACTGGGGCCAACGTCCTGACTTTC. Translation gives CASTIGGTGANVLTF.

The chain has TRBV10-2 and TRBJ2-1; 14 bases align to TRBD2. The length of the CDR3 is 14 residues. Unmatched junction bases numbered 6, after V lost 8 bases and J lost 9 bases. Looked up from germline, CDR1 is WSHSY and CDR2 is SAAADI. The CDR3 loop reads CASRLAGGASEQFF. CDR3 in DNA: TGCGCCAGCCGACTAGCGGGGGGGGCCAGTGAGCAGTTCTTC.

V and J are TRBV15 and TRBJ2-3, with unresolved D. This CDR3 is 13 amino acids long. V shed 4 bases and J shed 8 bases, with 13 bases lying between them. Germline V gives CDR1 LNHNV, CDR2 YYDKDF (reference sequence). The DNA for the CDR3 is TGTGCCACCAGCACCAAACTGGGCGGTACGCAGTATTTT. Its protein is CATSTKLGGTQYF.

The CDR3 DNA reads TGTGCCAGCAGTACACCTAGCGGGGGGGCCCTGGATGAGCAGTTCTTC. It encodes CASSTPSGGALDEQFF. The rearrangement uses TRBV7-9 and TRBJ2-1, with 12 bases fitting TRBD2. Germline CDR1 reads SEHNR; CDR2 reads FQNEAQ (reference sequence). Trimming cost V 6 bases and J 8 bases; bases outside gene matches: 11. CDR3 length equals 16 residues.

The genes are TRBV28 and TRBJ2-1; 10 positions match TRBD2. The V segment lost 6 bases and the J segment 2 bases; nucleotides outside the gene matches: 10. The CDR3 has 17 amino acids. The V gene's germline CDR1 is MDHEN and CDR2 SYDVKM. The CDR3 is CASRRAGGPSPYNEQFF. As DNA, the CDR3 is TGTGCCAGCAGGCGAGCGGGGGGGCCTAGTCCCTACAATGAGCAGTTCTTC.

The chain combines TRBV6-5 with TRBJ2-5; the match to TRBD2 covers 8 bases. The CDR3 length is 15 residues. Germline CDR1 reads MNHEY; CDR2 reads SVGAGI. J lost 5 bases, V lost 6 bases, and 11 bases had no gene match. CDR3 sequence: CASRLLAAPGETQYF. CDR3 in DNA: TGTGCCAGCAGGTTACTAGCGGCCCCAGGGGAGACCCAGTACTTC.

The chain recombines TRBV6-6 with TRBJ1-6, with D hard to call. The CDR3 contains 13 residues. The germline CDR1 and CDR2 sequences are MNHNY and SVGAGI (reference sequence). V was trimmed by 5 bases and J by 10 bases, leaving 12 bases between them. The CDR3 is CASSTRDLSPLHF. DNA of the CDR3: TGTGCCAGCAGTACGAGGGATCTATCACCCCTCCACTTT.

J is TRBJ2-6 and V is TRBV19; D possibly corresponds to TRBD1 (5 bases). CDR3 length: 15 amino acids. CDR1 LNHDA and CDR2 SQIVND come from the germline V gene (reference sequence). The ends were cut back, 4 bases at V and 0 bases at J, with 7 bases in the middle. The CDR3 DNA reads TGTGCCAGTAGTACAGGGAACTCTGGGGCCAACGTCCTGACTTTC. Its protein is CASSTGNSGANVLTF. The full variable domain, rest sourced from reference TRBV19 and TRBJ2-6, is DGGITQSPKYLFRKEGQNVTLSCEQNLNHDAMYWYRQDPGQGLRLIYYSQIVNDFQKGDIAEGYSVSREKKESFPLTVTSAQKNPTAFYLCASSTGNSGANVLTFGAGSRLTVL.

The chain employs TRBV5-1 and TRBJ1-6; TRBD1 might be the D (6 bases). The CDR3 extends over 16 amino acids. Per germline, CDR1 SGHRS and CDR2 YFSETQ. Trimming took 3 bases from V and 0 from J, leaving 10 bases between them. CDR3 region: CASSSGQSSYNSPLHF. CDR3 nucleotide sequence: TGCGCCAGCAGCTCTGGACAGAGCTCCTATAATTCACCCCTCCACTTT.

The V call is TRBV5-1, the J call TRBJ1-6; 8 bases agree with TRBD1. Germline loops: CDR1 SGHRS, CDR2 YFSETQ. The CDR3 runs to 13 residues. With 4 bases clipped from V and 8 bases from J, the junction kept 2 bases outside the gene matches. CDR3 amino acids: CASSATGDSPLHF. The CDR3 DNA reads TGCGCCAGCAGCGCGACAGGGGATTCACCCCTCCACTTT.

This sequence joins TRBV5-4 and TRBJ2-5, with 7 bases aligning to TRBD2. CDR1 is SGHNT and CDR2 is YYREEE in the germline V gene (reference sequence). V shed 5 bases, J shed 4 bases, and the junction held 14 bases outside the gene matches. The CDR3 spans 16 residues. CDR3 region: CASSSYLRGGGETQYF. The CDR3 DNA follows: TGTGCCAGCAGTTCTTACCTTCGCGGGGGAGGAGAGACCCAGTACTTC.

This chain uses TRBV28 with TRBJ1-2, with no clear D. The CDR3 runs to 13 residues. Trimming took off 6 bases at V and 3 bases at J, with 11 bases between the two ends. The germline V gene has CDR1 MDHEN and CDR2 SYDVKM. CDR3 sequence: CASRKGMYYGYTF. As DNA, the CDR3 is TGTGCCAGCAGAAAGGGAATGTACTATGGCTACACCTTC.

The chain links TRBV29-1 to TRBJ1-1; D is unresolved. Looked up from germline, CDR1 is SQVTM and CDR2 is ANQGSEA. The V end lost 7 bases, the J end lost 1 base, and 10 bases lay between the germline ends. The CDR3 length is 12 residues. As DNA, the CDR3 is TGCAGCGCGTACGGAGAGAACACTGAAGCTTTCTTT. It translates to CSAYGENTEAFF.

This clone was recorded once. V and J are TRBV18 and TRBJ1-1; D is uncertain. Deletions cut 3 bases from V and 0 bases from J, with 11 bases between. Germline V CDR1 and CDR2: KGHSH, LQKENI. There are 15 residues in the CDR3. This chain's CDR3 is CASSPRGLMNTEAFF. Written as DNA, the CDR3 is TGTGCCAGCTCACCGCGCGGGCTCATGAACACTGAAGCTTTCTTT.

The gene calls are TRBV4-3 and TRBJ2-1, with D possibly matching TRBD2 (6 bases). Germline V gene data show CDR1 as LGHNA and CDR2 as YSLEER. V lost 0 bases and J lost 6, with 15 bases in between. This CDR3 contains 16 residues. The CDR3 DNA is TGCGCCAGCAGCCAAGATTGGCACGGGACTCCCAATGAGCAGTTCTTC. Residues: CASSQDWHGTPNEQFF.